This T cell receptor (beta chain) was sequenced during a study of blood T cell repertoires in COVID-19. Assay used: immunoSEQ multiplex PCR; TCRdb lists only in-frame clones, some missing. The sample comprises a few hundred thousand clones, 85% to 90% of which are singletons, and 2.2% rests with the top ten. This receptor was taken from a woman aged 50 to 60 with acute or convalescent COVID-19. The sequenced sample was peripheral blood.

CDR3 bases: TGTGCCAGCAGCTCCGGGACAGGGAGAGAGACCCAGTACTTC. Protein sequence: CASSSGTGRETQYF. The chain uses TRBV11-2 and TRBJ2-5; 9 nucleotides line up with TRBD1. Germline V lookup: CDR1 SGHAT, CDR2 FQNNGV. The CDR3 runs 14 residues. Trimming took 4 bases from V and 4 from J; bases not matched to a gene: 4.